These 6 T cell receptor beta chains originate from one sample sequenced in a study of blood T cell repertoires in COVID-19. TCRdb's table, derived via immunoSEQ multiplex PCR, lists solely in-frame clones and lacks some. The sample lists roughly 29,000 clones, 85% to 95% seen once, with approximately 0.88% in the top ten. The sample comprised peripheral blood. These receptors originate from a woman in her seventies with COVID-19, enrolled during active disease.

This chain uses TRBV19 with TRBJ2-2; D is unclear. Germline V gene sequence: CDR1 LNHDA, CDR2 SQIVND (reference sequence). CDR3 length: 12 residues. Trimming cost V 5 bases and J 5 bases, with 6 bases left between them. CDR3 in amino acids: CASSFRTGELFF. Written as DNA, the CDR3 is TGTGCCAGTAGTTTTCGTACCGGGGAGCTGTTTTTT.

This chain uses TRBV2 with TRBJ1-5; D call uncertain. Germline V gene data show CDR1 as SNHLY and CDR2 as FYNNEI. The CDR3 loop spans 15 amino acids. V lost 6 bases and J lost 0, with 12 bases in between. The DNA of the CDR3 is TGTGCCAGCAGGGAACCGGGAAATAGCAATCAGCCCCAGCATTTT. Its protein product is CASREPGNSNQPQHF.

V is TRBV9 and J is TRBJ2-1; 8 nucleotides align to TRBD2. CDR1 is SGDLS and CDR2 is YYNGEE in the germline V gene. V shed 3 bases and J 3 bases; nucleotides not matched to a gene: 14. This CDR3 spans 18 amino acids. The CDR3 coding sequence is TGTGCCAGCAGCGATTCTTGGCCGGGACTAGGGCTCTACAATGAGCAGTTCTTC. This codes for CASSDSWPGLGLYNEQFF.

The chain uses TRBV28 and TRBJ1-1, with 7 nucleotides matching TRBD1. The CDR3 consists of 14 residues. The germline V gene has CDR1 MDHEN and CDR2 SYDVKM. V trimming: 0 bases; J trimming: 8 bases; junction bases outside the gene matches: 6. CDR3 bases: TGTGCCAGCAGTTTATGGACAGGGATTTTAGAAGCTTTCTTT. Its translation is CASSLWTGILEAFF.

J is TRBJ2-5 and V is TRBV7-6; TRBD1 matches at 7 bases. V shed 8 bases, J shed 5 bases, and the junction held 11 bases outside the gene matches. CDR3 length equals 14 residues. Looked up from germline, CDR1 is SGHVS and CDR2 is FNYEAQ. The CDR3 spells CASGKRQGTETQYF. The CDR3 DNA follows: TGTGCCAGCGGGAAGAGACAGGGAACGGAGACCCAGTACTTC. Supplemented by reference TRBV7-6 and TRBJ2-5, the full variable domain reads GAGVSQSPRYKVTKRGQDVALRCDPISGHVSLYWYRQALGQGPEFLTYFNYEAQQDKSGLPNDRFSAERPEGSISTLTIQRTEQRDSAMYRCASGKRQGTETQYFGPGTRLLVL.

The rearrangement joins TRBV28 to TRBJ2-5; TRBD1 matches at 7 bases. The V segment lost 7 bases and the J segment 5 bases; nucleotides outside the gene matches: 13. CDR1 and CDR2 from the germline V gene are MDHEN and SYDVKM. The CDR3 consists of 15 residues. The CDR3 loop reads CASTQGDRTAETQYF. In DNA, the CDR3 is TGTGCCAGCACCCAAGGGGACAGAACGGCGGAGACCCAGTACTTC.